The clone carrying this T cell receptor beta chain has just one count. At one boundary the junction diverges from the germline segment, which might be a read error. The sample belongs to a study of blood T cell repertoires in COVID-19. CDR3 length: 16 residues. CDR1 is SSHAT, CDR2 FNYEAQ, per germline (reference sequence). Authors' methods: Amplified reference gene primers provided the basis for estimating nucleated cell counts. TCRdb's table, derived via immunoSEQ multiplex PCR, lists solely in-frame clones and lacks some. That table is the source of V, J and clone size, and D and trimming were worked out from the DNA. The sample lists about 210,000 clones; around 88% were seen once.

The sequenced material came from peripheral blood. The clonotype originates from a man aged 45-60 years with active or convalescent COVID-19. This chain connects TRBV7-7 to TRBJ2-5, with 11 bases that match TRBD2. The CDR3 spells CASSSLGTSGKETQYF. CDR3 coding DNA: TGTGCTAGCAGCTCACTCGGGACTAGCGGAAAAGAGACCCAGTACTTC.